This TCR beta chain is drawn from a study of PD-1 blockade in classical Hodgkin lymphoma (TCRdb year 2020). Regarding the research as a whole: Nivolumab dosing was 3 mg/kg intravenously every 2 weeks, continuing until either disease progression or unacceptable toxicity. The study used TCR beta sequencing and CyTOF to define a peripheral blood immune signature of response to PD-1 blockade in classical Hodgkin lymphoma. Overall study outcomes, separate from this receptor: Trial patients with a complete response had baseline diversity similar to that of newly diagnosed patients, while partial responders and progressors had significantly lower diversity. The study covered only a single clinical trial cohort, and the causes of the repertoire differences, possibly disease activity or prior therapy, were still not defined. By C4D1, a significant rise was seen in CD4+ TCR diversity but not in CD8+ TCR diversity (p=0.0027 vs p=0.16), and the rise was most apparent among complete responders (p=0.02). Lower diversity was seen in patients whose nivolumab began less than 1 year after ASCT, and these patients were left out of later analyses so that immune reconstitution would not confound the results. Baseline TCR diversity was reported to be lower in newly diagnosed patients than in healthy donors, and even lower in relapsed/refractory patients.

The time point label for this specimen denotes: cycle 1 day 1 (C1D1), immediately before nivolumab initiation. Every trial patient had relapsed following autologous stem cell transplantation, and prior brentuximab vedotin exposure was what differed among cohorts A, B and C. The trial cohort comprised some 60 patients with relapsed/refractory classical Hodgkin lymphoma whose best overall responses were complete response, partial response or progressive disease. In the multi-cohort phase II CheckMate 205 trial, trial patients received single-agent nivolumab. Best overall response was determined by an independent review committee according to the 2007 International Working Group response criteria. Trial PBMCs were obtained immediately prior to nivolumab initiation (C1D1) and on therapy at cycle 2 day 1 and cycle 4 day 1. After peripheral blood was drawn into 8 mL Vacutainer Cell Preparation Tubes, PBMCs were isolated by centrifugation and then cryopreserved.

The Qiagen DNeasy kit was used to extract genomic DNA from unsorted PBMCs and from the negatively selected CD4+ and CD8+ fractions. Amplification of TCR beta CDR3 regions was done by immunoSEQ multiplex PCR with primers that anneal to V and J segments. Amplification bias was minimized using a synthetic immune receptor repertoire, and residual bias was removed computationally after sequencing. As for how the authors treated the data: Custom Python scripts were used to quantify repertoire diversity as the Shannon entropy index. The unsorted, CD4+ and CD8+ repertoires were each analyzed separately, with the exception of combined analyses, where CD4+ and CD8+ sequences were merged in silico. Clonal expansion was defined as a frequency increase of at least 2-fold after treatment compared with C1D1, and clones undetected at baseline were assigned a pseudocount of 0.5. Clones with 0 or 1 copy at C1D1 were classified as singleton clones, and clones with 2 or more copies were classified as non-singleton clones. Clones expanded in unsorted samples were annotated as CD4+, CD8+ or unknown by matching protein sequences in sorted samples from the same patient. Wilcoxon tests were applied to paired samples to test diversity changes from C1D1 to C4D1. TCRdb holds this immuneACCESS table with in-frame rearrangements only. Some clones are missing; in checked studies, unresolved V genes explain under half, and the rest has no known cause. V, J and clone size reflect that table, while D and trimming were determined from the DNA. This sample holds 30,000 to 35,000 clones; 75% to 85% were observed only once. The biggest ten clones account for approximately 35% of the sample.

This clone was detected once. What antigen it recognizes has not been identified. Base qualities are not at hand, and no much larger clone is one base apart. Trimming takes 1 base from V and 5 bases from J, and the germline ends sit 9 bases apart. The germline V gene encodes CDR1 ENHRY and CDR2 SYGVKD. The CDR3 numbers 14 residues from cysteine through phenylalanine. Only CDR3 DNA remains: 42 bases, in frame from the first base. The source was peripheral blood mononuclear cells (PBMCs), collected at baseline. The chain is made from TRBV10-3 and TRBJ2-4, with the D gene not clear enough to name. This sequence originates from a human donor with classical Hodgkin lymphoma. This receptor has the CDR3 CAISEFLRENIQYF. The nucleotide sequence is TGTGCCATCAGTGAGTTCCTTAGGGAAAACATTCAGTACTTC.